This entry lists 18 T cell receptor beta chains sequenced from one sample in a study of control samples from healthy donors and cancer patients. Profiled with immunoSEQ multiplex PCR; TCRdb holds only in-frame clones, not every one. Of fewer than 200,000 clones in the sample, 85% to 95% were seen once. Specimen: blood. These TCRs come from a man aged 25-45 years in good health.

The chain has TRBV7-3 and TRBJ2-2; D ambiguous. V lost 1 base and J 4 bases, leaving 4 bases between the germline ends. CDR1 is SGHTA and CDR2 is FQGTGA in the germline V gene. The CDR3 sequence is 13 residues long. In DNA, the CDR3 is TGTGCCAGCAGCTTAATAGGCACCGGGGAGCTGTTTTTT. Protein sequence: CASSLIGTGELFF.

J is TRBJ2-1 and V is TRBV19; 9 bases match TRBD2. This CDR3 is built from 13 residues. Germline loops: CDR1 LNHDA, CDR2 SQIVND (reference sequence). The junction had 2 bases not matched to a gene; V was cut back by 6 bases and J by 5 bases. The DNA of the CDR3 is TGTGCCAGTAGACTAGCGGGCCACAATGAGCAGTTCTTC. Translated, it gives CASRLAGHNEQFF.

V is TRBV11-2 and J is TRBJ1-2, with 7 bases matching TRBD1. This CDR3 is 15 amino acids long. Germline CDR1 reads SGHAT; CDR2 reads FQNNGV. J lost 7 bases, V lost 1 base, and 9 bases had no gene match. The DNA of the CDR3 is TGTGCCAGCAGCTTAGGCATGACAGGGAGCGGTGGCTACACCTTC. Amino acid sequence: CASSLGMTGSGGYTF. The full variable domain, in which reference TRBV11-2 and TRBJ1-2 provide the parts outside the CDR3, is EAGVAQSPRYKIIEKRQSVAFWCNPISGHATLYWYQQILGQGPKLLIQFQNNGVVDDSQLPKDRFSAERLKGVDSTLKIQPAKLEDSAVYLCASSLGMTGSGGYTFGSGTRLTVV.

Note on this clone: A junction end diverges from the germline sequence, so it may reflect a read error. J is TRBJ2-1 and V is TRBV29-1, with TRBD2 as a possible D gene (7 bases). From germline, CDR1 is SQVTM and CDR2 ANQGSEA. The CDR3 has 15 residues. CDR3 residues: CSVEGGVGSYNEQFF. DNA of the CDR3: TGCAGCGTAGAAGGGGGGGTAGGCTCCTACAATGAGCAGTTCTTC.

The gene calls are TRBV5-6 and TRBJ1-3; TRBD1 might be the D (6 bases). Germline V lookup: CDR1 SGHDT, CDR2 YYEEEE. The CDR3 loop spans 16 amino acids. The V and J ends lost 4 bases and 0 bases respectively, with 14 bases between them. This CDR3 reads CASSVTGRDSGNTIYF. As DNA, the CDR3 is TGTGCCAGCAGCGTTACAGGGCGAGACTCTGGAAACACCATATATTTT.

The V and J genes are TRBV6-5 and TRBJ1-5; D possibly corresponds to TRBD1 (5 bases). Germline V CDR1 and CDR2: MNHEY, SVGAGI. V was pared by 3 bases and J by 6 bases, with 12 bases between. This CDR3 spans 14 amino acids. The CDR3 region is CASSYDPGTQPQHF. CDR3 nucleotides: TGTGCCAGCAGTTATGATCCCGGGACTCAGCCCCAGCATTTT.

This clone appeared once. This chain uses TRBV24-1 with TRBJ1-5, with D maybe TRBD1 (5 bases). Germline lookup yields CDR1 KGHDR and CDR2 SFDVKD. The V gene lost 5 bases and the J gene lost 1 base, with 11 bases spanning the gap. The CDR3 is 15 residues long. DNA for the CDR3: TGTGCCACCAGTGGAGGGTCAGGGAGCAATCAGCCCCAGCATTTT. This codes for CATSGGSGSNQPQHF.

CDR3 region: CASSPIGADPYGYTF. The CDR3 DNA is TGTGCCAGCAGTCCCATAGGGGCGGATCCCTATGGCTACACCTTC. The J gene is TRBJ1-2, the V gene TRBV27, with a tentative D call TRBD1 (5 bases). CDR1 MNHEY and CDR2 SMNVEV come from the germline V gene (reference sequence). V was pared by 5 bases and J by 4 bases, with 17 bases between. There are 15 residues in the CDR3.

The rearrangement uses TRBV5-1 and TRBJ2-3; TRBD2 aligns across 9 bases. Germline V CDR1 and CDR2: SGHRS, YFSETQ. The CDR3 runs 16 residues. Losses at the gene ends were 3 bases for V and 1 base for J; bases not matched to a gene: 6. The CDR3 loop reads CASSSPSGMGTDTQYF. In nucleotides, the CDR3 is TGCGCCAGCAGCTCGCCTAGCGGGATGGGCACAGATACGCAGTATTTT.

The chain uses TRBV5-6 and TRBJ1-5; D not resolved. Germline loops: CDR1 SGHDT, CDR2 YYEEEE. The V and J ends lost 0 bases and 2 bases respectively, with 0 bases between them. There are 12 residues in the CDR3. CDR3 bases: TGTGCCAGCAGCTTGGGCAATCAGCCCCAGCATTTT. It translates to CASSLGNQPQHF.

This sequence joins TRBV7-3 and TRBJ1-1; no firm D call. Germline CDR1 is SGHTA and CDR2 is FQGTGA. Trimming removed 3 bases from V and 5 bases from J, with 10 bases in between. The CDR3 is 13 amino acids. The CDR3 region has the DNA TGTGCCAGCAGCTTCGCGGGCCCAACTGAAGCTTTCTTT. This codes for CASSFAGPTEAFF.

The CDR3: CASSWTVYEQYF. The CDR3 DNA follows: TGTGCCAGCAGTTGGACAGTTTACGAGCAGTACTTC. The V call is TRBV6-2 or TRBV6-3, the J call TRBJ2-7; D may be TRBD1 (6 bases). V lost 4 bases to trimming and J lost 4 bases, with 8 bases between them. Germline CDR1 is MNHEY and CDR2 is SVGEGT. The CDR3 length is 12 residues.

The gene calls are TRBV19 and TRBJ1-6; 7 bases are shared with TRBD1. With V trimmed by 1 base and J by 7 bases, 10 bases remained unmatched. Germline CDR1 is LNHDA and CDR2 is SQIVND (reference sequence). CDR3 size: 17 residues. The CDR3 nucleotides read TGTGCCAGTAGTATAGGACTCGCACAGGGGCGGAATTCACCCCTCCACTTT. This translates into CASSIGLAQGRNSPLHF.

Notes on this clone: An end of the junction does not agree with germline; a read error may underlie this. This rearrangement joins TRBV28 to TRBJ2-7; TRBD2 might be the D (5 bases). The V gene's germline CDR1 is MDHEN and CDR2 SYDVKM. The CDR3 consists of 13 residues. The CDR3 sequence is CVSGARSSYEQYF. The DNA for the CDR3 is TGTGTCAGCGGAGCCAGGAGCTCCTACGAGCAGTACTTC.

The genes are TRBV27 and TRBJ1-5, with TRBD1 matching over 9 bases. Germline V gene sequence: CDR1 MNHEY, CDR2 SMNVEV (reference sequence). The J segment lost 10 bases and the V segment lost 3 bases, leaving 10 bases of the junction unmatched. The CDR3 covers 15 residues. CDR3 sequence reads: CASSFSGTGRYPQHF. CDR3 nucleotides: TGTGCCAGCAGTTTTTCCGGGACAGGGAGGTATCCCCAGCATTTT.

The CDR3, as DNA: TGCGCCAGCAGCCAAGTAGTTAGCGGGGGGGCCCGGGAGACCCAGTACTTC. Encoded protein: CASSQVVSGGARETQYF. V usage is TRBV4-3 and J usage is TRBJ2-5; 11 positions match TRBD2. V shed 1 base and J 5 bases; nucleotides not matched to a gene: 9. Per germline, CDR1 LGHNA and CDR2 YSLEER. The CDR3 has 17 amino acids.

The rearrangement joins TRBV9 to TRBJ2-1; 11 positions agree with TRBD2. CDR3 size: 14 residues. J gave up 7 bases and V 4 bases, and 4 bases lay outside the gene matches. Germline V CDR1 and CDR2: SGDLS, YYNGEE. In DNA form, the CDR3 reads TGTGCCAGCAGCCAAACTAGCGGGGGAAATGAGCAGTTCTTC. Translation gives CASSQTSGGNEQFF.

This chain connects TRBV27 to TRBJ1-1; no definite D call. Trimming left V 6 bases short and J 4 bases short, with 18 bases between. Germline lookup yields CDR1 MNHEY and CDR2 SMNVEV (reference sequence). CDR3 length: 15 residues. The DNA for the CDR3 is TGTGCCAGCAGATCTTACCGGCAACAAGGCACTGAAGCTTTCTTT. Its protein product is CASRSYRQQGTEAFF.